Following are 18 T cell receptor beta chains from one sample sequenced in a study of blood T cell repertoires in COVID-19. Repertoires were generated with immunoSEQ multiplex PCR, while TCRdb's copy carries only in-frame clones and drops some. Here the sample spans 55,000 to 75,000 clones, around 80% being singletons. The material sequenced was peripheral blood. The receptors here all came from a human donor in a cohort sampled during active COVID-19.

This sequence joins TRBV15 and TRBJ2-3, with TRBD2 identical over 8 bases. From germline, CDR1 is LNHNV and CDR2 YYDKDF (reference sequence). The CDR3 runs 13 residues. The ends lost 5 bases at V and 9 bases at J; junction bases unmatched: 7. CDR3 sequence reads: CATSSLPGGTQYF. The CDR3 DNA reads TGTGCCACCAGCTCCCTTCCGGGGGGGACGCAGTATTTT.

The chain uses TRBV6-5 and TRBJ2-1, with TRBD2 matching 7 bases. Looked up from germline, CDR1 is MNHEY and CDR2 is SVGAGI. V lost 5 bases, J lost 6 bases, and 4 bases stayed unmatched. The CDR3 sequence is 13 residues long. The CDR3 coding sequence is TGTGCCAGCAGTCAACTAGCGACCAATGAGCAGTTCTTC. This encodes CASSQLATNEQFF.

The genes are TRBV27 and TRBJ1-6; unclear D gene. This CDR3 is 12 amino acids long. The V end was cut by 11 bases, the J end by 0 bases, with 5 bases between. Germline V CDR1 and CDR2: MNHEY, SMNVEV (reference sequence). CDR3 sequence reads: CASGSYNSPLHF. The CDR3 DNA reads as TGTGCCTCAGGCTCCTATAATTCACCCCTCCACTTT.

This clone was counted between two and nine times. V is TRBV6-6 and J is TRBJ2-1; 9 bases line up with TRBD2. CDR1 and CDR2 from the germline V gene are MNHNY and SVGAGI (reference sequence). J gave up 4 bases and V 4 bases, and 8 bases lay outside the gene matches. The CDR3 loop spans 16 amino acids. DNA for the CDR3: TGTGCCAGCAGTTCCACAAGGGCGGGAGGGTACAATGAGCAGTTCTTC. This codes for CASSSTRAGGYNEQFF.

V is TRBV6-8 and J is TRBJ2-5; D gene ambiguous. V was shortened by 0 bases and J by 2 bases, with 16 bases between the two germline ends. Germline loops: CDR1 MNHGY, CDR2 SAAAGT. The CDR3 consists of 17 residues. As DNA, the CDR3 is TGTGCCAGCAGTTACTCGACACTCGTGGCAGAGCAAGAGACCCAGTACTTC. Translation gives CASSYSTLVAEQETQYF.

The rearrangement joins TRBV5-6 to TRBJ2-7; 11 bases line up with TRBD2. The V gene's germline CDR1 is SGHDT and CDR2 YYEEEE. Losses at the gene ends were 1 base for V and 0 bases for J; bases not matched to a gene: 6. The CDR3 covers 17 residues. This CDR3 reads CASSLMRLAGNSYEQYF. The CDR3 bases are TGTGCCAGCAGCTTGATGAGACTAGCGGGAAACTCCTACGAGCAGTACTTC.

V is TRBV7-8 and J is TRBJ2-1; 11 bases line up with TRBD1. CDR1 is SGHVS and CDR2 is FQNEAQ in the germline V gene. Unmatched junction bases numbered 0, after V lost 8 bases and J lost 6 bases. The CDR3 has 12 amino acids. The CDR3 spells CASGTGGNEQFF. CDR3 coding DNA: TGTGCCAGCGGGACAGGGGGCAATGAGCAGTTCTTC.

The V call is TRBV6-5, the J call TRBJ1-2; 7 bases are shared with TRBD1. The CDR3 is 13 amino acids. Germline CDR1 is MNHEY and CDR2 is SVGAGI. Trimming at V came to 2 bases and at J to 5 bases, leaving 2 bases not matched to a gene. CDR3 in amino acids: CASSYEGAYGYTF. The CDR3 DNA is TGTGCCAGCAGTTACGAGGGGGCTTATGGCTACACCTTC.

The J gene is TRBJ2-7, the V gene TRBV19, with TRBD1 matching over 9 bases. V dropped 10 bases and J dropped 3; count of bases not matched to a gene: 10. The CDR3 length is 14 residues. CDR1 is LNHDA, CDR2 SQIVND, per germline (reference sequence). As DNA, the CDR3 is TGTGCCACCCTGCTCGGGACAGGGTGCTACGAGCAGTACTTC. Its protein product is CATLLGTGCYEQYF.

The chain combines TRBV6-5 with TRBJ2-7, with TRBD1 as a possible D gene (6 bases). CDR3 size: 16 residues. The V gene's germline CDR1 is MNHEY and CDR2 SVGAGI. Trimming removed 0 bases from V and 4 bases from J, with 16 bases in between. CDR3 sequence reads: CASSYSSQGIVYEQYF. In DNA form, the CDR3 reads TGTGCCAGCAGTTACTCGAGTCAGGGGATAGTATACGAGCAGTACTTC.

V is TRBV19 and J is TRBJ1-4; tentatively, D is TRBD1 (5 bases). The V end lost 5 bases, the J end lost 4 bases, and 14 bases lay between the germline ends. The CDR3 totals 15 residues. Germline-derived CDR1 and CDR2 are LNHDA and SQIVND (reference sequence). CDR3 region: CASSSRQTLNEKLFF. The CDR3 nucleotides are TGTGCCAGTAGTTCGCGACAGACGCTTAATGAAAAACTGTTTTTT.

V is TRBV2 and J is TRBJ2-7; 9 bases line up with TRBD1. CDR3 length: 14 residues. CDR1 and CDR2 from the germline V gene are SNHLY and FYNNEI. V lost 7 bases and J lost 6; bases outside the gene matches: 10. For the CDR3, the DNA is TGTGCCAGCACCTTGACAGGGGGGTTTGGCGAGCAGTACTTC. Protein product: CASTLTGGFGEQYF.

V and J are TRBV5-1 and TRBJ2-5, with 9 bases lining up with TRBD2. Trimming removed 3 bases from V and 6 bases from J; junction bases left unmatched: 6. In germline, CDR1 is SGHRS, CDR2 YFSETQ. This CDR3 comprises 14 residues. The CDR3 is CASSWTSVGKTQYF. The CDR3 coding sequence is TGCGCCAGCAGCTGGACTAGCGTGGGAAAGACCCAGTACTTC.

The rearrangement joins TRBV3-1 (or the pseudogene TRBV3-2) to TRBJ1-2; 8 bases fit TRBD1. The J segment lost 1 base and the V segment lost 0 bases, leaving 10 bases of the junction unmatched. The CDR3 spans 18 residues. CDR1 and CDR2 (germline): LGHDT, YNNKEL (reference sequence). CDR3 protein: CASSQDPRQGLGNYGYTF. The DNA of the CDR3 is TGTGCCAGCAGCCAAGATCCCCGACAGGGGTTGGGTAACTATGGCTACACCTTC.

The chain couples TRBV5-1 to TRBJ2-7; tentative D call: TRBD1 (5 bases). V gave up 2 bases and J gave up 6 bases, with 12 bases separating them. Germline assignment: CDR1 SGHRS and CDR2 YFSETQ. The CDR3 consists of 13 residues. As DNA, the CDR3 is TGCGCCAGCAGCTTCCCAGAAAGGGGCGAGCAGTACTTC. Encoded protein: CASSFPERGEQYF.

This clone was found a few times. CDR3: CASSEYGTASYEQYF. The DNA of the CDR3 is TGTGCCAGCAGTGAATATGGGACAGCTTCCTACGAGCAGTACTTC. V gene TRBV6-1 combines with J gene TRBJ2-7; 7 bases are a match to TRBD1. The V segment lost 2 bases and the J segment 1 base; nucleotides outside the gene matches: 5. This CDR3 is 15 amino acids long. In germline, CDR1 is MNHNS, CDR2 SASEGT.

The V call is TRBV9, the J call TRBJ2-3; TRBD2 matches 12 bases. Germline V CDR1 and CDR2: SGDLS, YYNGEE. Trimming at V came to 0 bases and at J to 1 base, leaving 3 bases not matched to a gene. The CDR3 consists of 17 residues. The CDR3 here is CASSVATSGSGTDTQYF. CDR3 bases: TGTGCCAGCAGCGTAGCGACTAGCGGGAGCGGCACAGATACGCAGTATTTT. Supplemented by reference TRBV9 and TRBJ2-3, the full variable domain reads DSGVTQTPKHLITATGQRVTLRCSPRSGDLSVYWYQQSLDQGLQFLIQYYNGEERAKGNILERFSAQQFPDLHSELNLSSLELGDSALYFCASSVATSGSGTDTQYFGPGTRLTVL.

The chain is built from TRBV28 and TRBJ2-3, with D perhaps matching TRBD2 (6 bases). The CDR3 sequence is 15 residues long. Trimming left V 2 bases short and J 3 bases short, with 12 bases between. CDR1 and CDR2 from the germline V gene are MDHEN and SYDVKM. CDR3 sequence: CASSLGGSTTDTQYF. The CDR3 bases are TGTGCCAGCAGTTTAGGGGGGAGTACGACAGATACGCAGTATTTT.